A selection of T cell receptor beta chains follows, all from one sample in a study of blood T cell repertoires in COVID-19. TCRdb keeps only in-frame clones here, not all; method: immunoSEQ multiplex PCR. The sample lists approximately 250,000 clones; roughly nine tenths were seen once. The sample consisted of peripheral blood. The receptors come from a man aged 18-30 years with active or convalescent COVID-19. The CDR3 runs from the conserved cysteine through the conserved F or W. Fields, in order: V gene, clone size, D gene, J gene, CDR3 protein, CDR3 DNA. A D gene is named only where the DNA matches it firmly. Clone size is shown for a subset of rows, as once, few, many or a class of expanded clone.

v_gene: TRBV29-1; abundance: NA; d_gene: NA; j_gene: TRBJ1-5; CDR3aa: CSVQWGGSNQPQHF; CDR3nt: TGCAGCGTTCAGTGGGGGGGCAGCAATCAGCCCCAGCATTTT
v_gene: TRBV14; abundance: NA; d_gene: NA; j_gene: TRBJ2-7; CDR3aa: CASSQAGFSYEQYF; CDR3nt: TGTGCCAGCAGCCAAGCAGGGTTCTCCTACGAGCAGTACTTC
v_gene: TRBV12-2; abundance: NA; d_gene: NA; j_gene: TRBJ1-4; CDR3aa: CASRARDNNCQLGKLFF; CDR3nt: TGTGCAAGTCGCGCCCGGGATAACAATTGCCAGTTGGGAAAACTGTTTTTT
v_gene: TRBV9; abundance: once; d_gene: NA; j_gene: TRBJ2-2; CDR3aa: CASSGQGGTGELFF; CDR3nt: TGTGCCAGCAGCGGACAAGGGGGCACCGGGGAGCTGTTTTTT
v_gene: TRBV28; abundance: NA; d_gene: NA; j_gene: TRBJ2-1; CDR3aa: CASRIDSGLNNEQFF; CDR3nt: TGTGCCAGCAGAATCGATTCGGGGTTAAACAATGAGCAGTTCTTC
v_gene: TRBV3-1/TRBV3-2; abundance: NA; d_gene: TRBD1; j_gene: TRBJ1-2; CDR3aa: CASSHEGTVNYGYTF; CDR3nt: TGTGCCAGCAGCCACGAGGGGACAGTAAACTATGGCTACACCTTC
v_gene: TRBV5-1; abundance: NA; d_gene: TRBD2; j_gene: TRBJ2-1; CDR3aa: CASSLLAGGYNEQFF; CDR3nt: TGCGCCAGCAGCTTACTAGCGGGAGGGTACAATGAGCAGTTCTTC
v_gene: TRBV6-2/TRBV6-3; abundance: NA; d_gene: NA; j_gene: TRBJ1-4; CDR3aa: CASSSRAPGNEKLFF; CDR3nt: TGTGCCAGCAGTTCCCGTGCCCCGGGTAATGAAAAACTGTTTTTT
v_gene: TRBV6-5; abundance: once; d_gene: NA; j_gene: TRBJ2-2; CDR3aa: CASSYLELTGELFF; CDR3nt: TGTGCCAGCAGTTACTTAGAACTGACCGGGGAGCTGTTTTTT
v_gene: TRBV2; abundance: NA; d_gene: TRBD1; j_gene: TRBJ1-1; CDR3aa: CASKGAASGSTEAFF; CDR3nt: TGTGCCAGCAAGGGGGCGGCTTCGGGGAGCACTGAAGCTTTCTTT
v_gene: TRBV3-1/TRBV3-2; abundance: few; d_gene: NA; j_gene: TRBJ1-3; CDR3aa: CASSQDFGTRGNTIYF; CDR3nt: TGTGCCAGCAGCCAAGATTTTGGGACACGTGGAAACACCATATATTTT
v_gene: TRBV5-1; abundance: NA; d_gene: TRBD2; j_gene: TRBJ2-1; CDR3aa: CASSLAAGGPGSYNEQFF; CDR3nt: TGCGCCAGCAGCTTGGCAGCGGGGGGGCCTGGGTCCTACAATGAGCAGTTCTTC
v_gene: TRBV27; abundance: NA; d_gene: TRBD1; j_gene: TRBJ1-2; CDR3aa: CASRFARDSYGYTF; CDR3nt: TGTGCCAGCCGATTTGCGCGGGACAGCTATGGCTACACCTTC
v_gene: TRBV30; abundance: NA; d_gene: NA; j_gene: TRBJ2-7; CDR3aa: CAWSLPSSYEQYF; CDR3nt: TGTGCCTGGAGTCTCCCGAGCTCCTACGAGCAGTACTTC
v_gene: TRBV5-1; abundance: few; d_gene: NA; j_gene: TRBJ2-7; CDR3aa: CASRYTPHYEQYF; CDR3nt: TGCGCCAGCAGATATACCCCACATTACGAGCAGTACTTC
v_gene: TRBV29-1; abundance: NA; d_gene: NA; j_gene: TRBJ1-1; CDR3aa: CSVEDLGRGNTEAFF; CDR3nt: TGCAGCGTTGAAGATCTTGGCAGGGGAAACACTGAAGCTTTCTTT
v_gene: TRBV11-2; abundance: NA; d_gene: NA; j_gene: TRBJ2-5; CDR3aa: CASSLGSRPRGETQYF; CDR3nt: TGTGCCAGCAGCTTAGGTTCTAGACCTCGGGGGGAGACCCAGTACTTC
v_gene: TRBV7-2; abundance: once; d_gene: NA; j_gene: TRBJ2-1; CDR3aa: CASSLGTYFYNEQFF; CDR3nt: TGTGCCAGCAGCCTAGGGACTTACTTCTACAATGAGCAGTTCTTC
v_gene: TRBV9; abundance: NA; d_gene: NA; j_gene: TRBJ2-7; CDR3aa: CASSVGADRAYEQYF; CDR3nt: TGTGCCAGCAGCGTAGGCGCGGACAGAGCCTACGAGCAGTACTTC
v_gene: TRBV6-6; abundance: few; d_gene: NA; j_gene: TRBJ2-3; CDR3aa: CASSSQGVADTQYF; CDR3nt: TGTGCCAGCAGTTCACAGGGTGTCGCAGATACGCAGTATTTT
v_gene: TRBV12-5; abundance: NA; d_gene: NA; j_gene: TRBJ1-5; CDR3aa: CASGTIDGRDF; CDR3nt: TGTGCTAGTGGAACAATCGACGGCCGGGATTTT
v_gene: TRBV5-1; abundance: NA; d_gene: NA; j_gene: TRBJ2-3; CDR3aa: CASSPSGEGTDTQYF; CDR3nt: TGCGCCAGCAGCCCCTCAGGGGAAGGAACAGATACGCAGTATTTT
v_gene: TRBV5-1; abundance: NA; d_gene: TRBD1; j_gene: TRBJ2-5; CDR3aa: CASSSLTGPQETQYF; CDR3nt: TGCGCCAGCAGCTCTCTGACAGGGCCCCAAGAGACCCAGTACTTC
v_gene: TRBV11-2; abundance: NA; d_gene: NA; j_gene: TRBJ2-7; CDR3aa: CASSLGGGGYEQYF; CDR3nt: TGTGCCAGCAGCTTAGGCGGGGGCGGCTACGAGCAGTACTTC
v_gene: TRBV10-3; abundance: once; d_gene: NA; j_gene: TRBJ2-3; CDR3aa: CAISEVRGTDTQYF; CDR3nt: TGTGCCATCAGTGAGGTGAGGGGCACAGATACGCAGTATTTT
v_gene: TRBV3-1/TRBV3-2; abundance: NA; d_gene: NA; j_gene: TRBJ1-4; CDR3aa: CASSQEKTGNGEKLFF; CDR3nt: TGTGCCAGCAGCCAAGAGAAGACAGGTAACGGAGAAAAACTGTTTTTT
v_gene: TRBV7-3; abundance: NA; d_gene: NA; j_gene: TRBJ2-1; CDR3aa: CASSSSSGHWGEQFF; CDR3nt: TGTGCCAGCAGCTCATCGTCGGGACATTGGGGTGAGCAGTTCTTC
v_gene: TRBV24-1; abundance: NA; d_gene: NA; j_gene: TRBJ2-3; CDR3aa: CATSDPIPGRPQYF; CDR3nt: TGTGCCACCAGTGATCCCATCCCTGGGCGACCGCAGTATTTT
v_gene: TRBV3-1/TRBV3-2; abundance: few; d_gene: NA; j_gene: TRBJ2-7; CDR3aa: CASSQVLSYEQYF; CDR3nt: TGTGCCAGCAGCCAAGTCCTCTCTTACGAGCAGTACTTC
v_gene: TRBV3-1/TRBV3-2; abundance: NA; d_gene: NA; j_gene: TRBJ1-3; CDR3aa: CASSPGDGGNTIYF; CDR3nt: TGTGCCAGCAGCCCGGGGGACGGCGGAAACACCATATATTTT
v_gene: TRBV11-2; abundance: NA; d_gene: TRBD2; j_gene: TRBJ2-7; CDR3aa: CASSWGTSGYEQYF; CDR3nt: TGTGCCAGCAGTTGGGGGACTAGCGGTTACGAGCAGTACTTC
v_gene: TRBV3-1/TRBV3-2; abundance: NA; d_gene: NA; j_gene: TRBJ1-1; CDR3aa: CASSLLGQGRGEAFF; CDR3nt: TGTGCCAGCAGCCTCCTTGGGCAGGGAAGAGGTGAAGCTTTCTTT
v_gene: TRBV20-1; abundance: NA; d_gene: TRBD2; j_gene: TRBJ2-2; CDR3aa: CSASSSGKKGGELFF; CDR3nt: TGCAGTGCTAGTTCCAGCGGGAAAAAGGGGGGGGAGCTGTTTTTT
v_gene: TRBV21-1; abundance: NA; d_gene: NA; j_gene: TRBJ2-1; CDR3aa: CASTKRFRGKDEQFF; CDR3nt: TGTGCCAGCACAAAAAGGTTCAGGGGTAAGGATGAGCAGTTCTTC
v_gene: TRBV11-2; abundance: NA; d_gene: NA; j_gene: TRBJ1-2; CDR3aa: CASSPSESGYTF; CDR3nt: TGTGCCAGCAGCCCCTCCGAGAGTGGCTACACCTTC
v_gene: TRBV7-3; abundance: NA; d_gene: NA; j_gene: TRBJ1-1; CDR3aa: CASSLQGSTEAFF; CDR3nt: TGTGCCAGCAGCTTACAGGGGAGCACTGAAGCTTTCTTT
v_gene: TRBV7-3; abundance: NA; d_gene: TRBD1; j_gene: TRBJ2-7; CDR3aa: CASSLQPGTGINEQYF; CDR3nt: TGTGCCAGCAGCTTACAGCCCGGGACAGGTATAAACGAGCAGTACTTC
v_gene: TRBV5-8; abundance: once; d_gene: TRBD1; j_gene: TRBJ2-1; CDR3aa: CASSYRQGYNEQFF; CDR3nt: TGTGCCAGCAGTTACAGACAGGGCTACAATGAGCAGTTCTTC
v_gene: TRBV2; abundance: NA; d_gene: NA; j_gene: TRBJ1-5; CDR3aa: CASSEVTGYSNQPQHF; CDR3nt: TGTGCCAGCAGTGAAGTAACAGGATATAGCAATCAGCCCCAGCATTTT
v_gene: TRBV4-1; abundance: NA; d_gene: TRBD1; j_gene: TRBJ2-3; CDR3aa: CASSEGYRGQIGDTQYF; CDR3nt: TGCGCCAGCAGCGAAGGATACAGGGGGCAAATTGGGGATACGCAGTATTTT
v_gene: TRBV5-1; abundance: NA; d_gene: NA; j_gene: TRBJ2-5; CDR3aa: CASSLDRPQFTQYF; CDR3nt: TGCGCCAGCAGCTTGGACAGACCCCAATTTACCCAGTACTTC
v_gene: TRBV2; abundance: once; d_gene: NA; j_gene: TRBJ2-1; CDR3aa: CASNPGSSYNEQFF; CDR3nt: TGTGCCAGCAATCCAGGGTCCTCCTACAATGAGCAGTTCTTC
v_gene: TRBV28; abundance: NA; d_gene: TRBD1; j_gene: TRBJ1-1; CDR3aa: CASSSRDSEAFF; CDR3nt: TGTGCCAGCAGTTCCCGGGACAGCGAAGCTTTCTTT
v_gene: TRBV5-1; abundance: many; d_gene: TRBD1; j_gene: TRBJ2-1; CDR3aa: CASSLAGTDFYNEQFF; CDR3nt: TGCGCCAGCAGCTTGGCCGGGACAGATTTCTACAATGAGCAGTTCTTC
v_gene: TRBV21-1; abundance: NA; d_gene: NA; j_gene: TRBJ1-3; CDR3aa: CASSTGDSGNTIYF; CDR3nt: TGTGCCAGCAGCACAGGCGACTCTGGAAACACCATATATTTT
v_gene: TRBV2; abundance: NA; d_gene: NA; j_gene: TRBJ2-1; CDR3aa: CASRPLLARPEQFF; CDR3nt: TGTGCCAGCAGGCCCCTCCTAGCGCGGCCAGAGCAGTTCTTC
v_gene: TRBV12-3/TRBV12-4; abundance: NA; d_gene: NA; j_gene: TRBJ1-2; CDR3aa: CASSLGGTYGYTF; CDR3nt: TGTGCCAGCAGTTTGGGCGGGACTTATGGCTACACCTTC
v_gene: TRBV7-3; abundance: NA; d_gene: TRBD2; j_gene: TRBJ2-7; CDR3aa: CASSKGLAGGRDEQYF; CDR3nt: TGTGCCAGCAGCAAGGGACTAGCGGGAGGACGAGACGAGCAGTACTTC
v_gene: TRBV20-1; abundance: NA; d_gene: NA; j_gene: TRBJ1-2; CDR3aa: CSARQLYGYTF; CDR3nt: TGCAGTGCCCGACAACTCTATGGCTACACCTTC
v_gene: TRBV7-9; abundance: NA; d_gene: NA; j_gene: TRBJ2-5; CDR3aa: CASSLALGNGETQYF; CDR3nt: TGTGCCAGCAGCTTAGCATTAGGTAACGGGGAGACCCAGTACTTC